Below, 14 T cell receptor beta chains from the same sample are listed, as sequenced in a study of T cells in tuberculosis. Sequencing used immunoSEQ multiplex PCR; TCRdb keeps in-frame clones, though not all of them. This sample has some 41,000 clones; around 94% occur once, and the top ten carry around 2%. The sequenced sample consisted of PBMCs. These receptors originate from a donor aged 10 to 29 with latent tuberculosis or without tuberculosis infection. Some clones in this sample may be carry-over from other donors' samples.

The DNA of the CDR3 is TGTGCTAGCCACTGGGCCCCCAGCGGGAGCGAGCAGTACTTC. This sequence encodes CASHWAPSGSEQYF. The chain is built from TRBV12-5 and TRBJ2-7; 8 nucleotides align to TRBD2. This CDR3 spans 14 amino acids. Germline lookup yields CDR1 LGHNT and CDR2 FRNRAP. With V trimmed by 9 bases and J by 6 bases, 13 bases remained unmatched.

The chain has TRBV29-1 and TRBJ2-5; the match to TRBD2 covers 10 bases. CDR3 length equals 20 residues. Looked up from germline, CDR1 is SQVTM and CDR2 is ANQGSEA. V shed 2 bases, J shed 1 base, and the junction held 19 bases outside the gene matches. Here the CDR3 reads CSVEIPKKSSGSSFQETQYF. CDR3 coding DNA: TGCAGCGTTGAAATCCCGAAAAAGTCTAGCGGGAGTAGTTTCCAAGAGACCCAGTACTTC.

V usage is TRBV28 and J usage is TRBJ2-3; 12 bases align to TRBD2. This CDR3 contains 20 residues. The germline gives CDR1 MDHEN, CDR2 SYDVKM. Trimming took 5 bases from V and 3 from J; bases not matched to a gene: 18. In nucleotides, the CDR3 is TGTGCCAGCAGTAGTGGGACTAGCGGGCGAGGATTGGAAAGTACAGATACGCAGTATTTT. It specifies CASSSGTSGRGLESTDTQYF.

The chain carries TRBV5-1 and TRBJ2-1; a weak D match, TRBD1 (6 bases). The germline V gene has CDR1 SGHRS and CDR2 YFSETQ. V was pared by 4 bases and J by 4 bases, with 15 bases between. The CDR3 covers 15 residues. The CDR3 spells CASSAYRDTYNEQFF. The CDR3 DNA is TGCGCCAGCAGCGCCTACCGGGACACTTACAATGAGCAGTTCTTC.

The genes are TRBV28 and TRBJ2-5; a weak D match, TRBD2 (5 bases). The CDR3 contains 13 residues. The V end lost 10 bases, the J end lost 0 bases, and 12 bases lay between the germline ends. Per germline, CDR1 MDHEN and CDR2 SYDVKM. The CDR3 DNA follows: TGTGCCACCTTCACGGGGTACCAAGAGACCCAGTACTTC. This sequence encodes CATFTGYQETQYF.

The V gene is TRBV19, the J gene TRBJ1-4, with TRBD1 as a possible D gene (6 bases). This CDR3 has 13 residues. Germline V gene sequence: CDR1 LNHDA, CDR2 SQIVND (reference sequence). Trimming removed 5 bases at V and 4 bases at J, with 8 bases between. The CDR3 DNA reads as TGTGCCAGTAGTTGGACAGTTAATGAAAAACTGTTTTTT. Its translation: CASSWTVNEKLFF.

The chain uses TRBV19 and TRBJ1-1; 10 positions agree with TRBD1. The CDR3 sequence is 16 residues long. The J segment lost 4 bases and the V segment lost 5 bases, leaving 10 bases of the junction unmatched. CDR1 is LNHDA, CDR2 SQIVND, per germline (reference sequence). In DNA form, the CDR3 reads TGTGCCAGTAGTTGGGGGACAGGGGTGTTCGGCACTGAAGCTTTCTTT. Translating gives CASSWGTGVFGTEAFF.

The chain employs TRBV21-1 and TRBJ1-3; the table names TRBD1, a call not compared with the DNA. TRBV21-1 is annotated as a pseudogene. The CDR3 totals 14 residues. The CDR3 region has the DNA TGTGCCAGCAGCAATCAGGGGGCCGAAAACACCATATATTTT. Translating it yields CASSNQGAENTIYF.

J is TRBJ2-2 and V is TRBV7-6; TRBD1 is a possible D gene (5 bases). Germline loops: CDR1 SGHVS, CDR2 FNYEAQ. Trimming took off 1 base at V and 2 bases at J, with 17 bases between the two ends. The length of the CDR3 is 18 residues. The CDR3 loop is CASSLGPGFNLNTGELFF. The DNA of the CDR3 is TGTGCCAGCAGCTTAGGTCCAGGGTTTAATCTTAACACCGGGGAGCTGTTTTTT.

The V gene is TRBV25-1, the J gene TRBJ2-2; possibly TRBD2 for D (5 bases). The CDR3 totals 16 residues. V was cut by 3 bases and J by 0 bases, with 11 bases left in between. CDR1 is MGHDK, CDR2 SYGVNS, per germline. The CDR3 nucleotides read TGTGCCAGCAGTGAGCTCAGCGGAACGAACACCGGGGAGCTGTTTTTT. This sequence encodes CASSELSGTNTGELFF.

This sequence joins TRBV7-6 and TRBJ2-5; TRBD1 aligns across 7 bases. The trim removed 1 base at V and 3 bases at J, leaving 2 bases unmatched. The CDR3 is 14 amino acids. The germline V gene encodes CDR1 SGHVS and CDR2 FNYEAQ. In nucleotides, the CDR3 is TGTGCCAGCAGCTTAGGGCAGGGGGAAGAGACCCAGTACTTC. Translated: CASSLGQGEETQYF.

This clone was found once. The V call is TRBV4-1, the J call TRBJ1-2; 8 bases agree with TRBD1. V shed 0 bases and J 5 bases; nucleotides not matched to a gene: 2. CDR1 MGHRA and CDR2 YSYEKL come from the germline V gene. The CDR3 loop spans 14 amino acids. In DNA, the CDR3 is TGCGCCAGCAGCCAAGAACAGGGGGTTTATGGCTACACCTTC. Its translation is CASSQEQGVYGYTF.

The rearrangement joins TRBV28 to TRBJ2-7; the match to TRBD2 covers 12 bases. The CDR3 contains 16 residues. Germline CDR1 is MDHEN and CDR2 is SYDVKM. V shed 6 bases, J shed 7 bases, and the junction held 13 bases outside the gene matches. Written as DNA, the CDR3 is TGTGCCAGCAGGGGCTTTACTAGCGGGAGGTATTGGGAGCAGTACTTC. Protein: CASRGFTSGRYWEQYF.

This clone has just one count. The rearrangement uses TRBV19 and TRBJ2-7; D is ambiguous. The CDR3 length is 12 residues. Germline loops: CDR1 LNHDA, CDR2 SQIVND (reference sequence). Deletions cut 3 bases from V and 5 bases from J, with 8 bases between. The CDR3, as DNA: TGTGCCAGTAGTATGAGGCACAACGAGCAGTACTTC. As protein: CASSMRHNEQYF.